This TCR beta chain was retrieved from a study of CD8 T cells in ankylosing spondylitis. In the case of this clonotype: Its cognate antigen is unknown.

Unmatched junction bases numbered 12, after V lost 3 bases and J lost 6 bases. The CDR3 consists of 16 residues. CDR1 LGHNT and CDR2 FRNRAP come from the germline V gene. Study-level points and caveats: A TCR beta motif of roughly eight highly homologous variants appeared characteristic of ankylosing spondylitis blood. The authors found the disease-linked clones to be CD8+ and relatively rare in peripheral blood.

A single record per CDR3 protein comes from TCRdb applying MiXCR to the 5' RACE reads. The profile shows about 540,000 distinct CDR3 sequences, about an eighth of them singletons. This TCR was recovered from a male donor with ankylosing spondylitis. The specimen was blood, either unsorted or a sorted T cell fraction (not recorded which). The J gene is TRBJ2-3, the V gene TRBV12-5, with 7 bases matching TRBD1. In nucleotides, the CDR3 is TGTGCTAGTGGTTTATGGGACAGTCACGCGCCGGATACGCAGTATTTT. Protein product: CASGLWDSHAPDTQYF.